This TCR beta chain was documented in a study of blood T cell repertoires in COVID-19. Study-wide context: T cells, B-cell-depleted T cells, or PBMCs supplied cDNA or gDNA.

Trimming removed 1 base from V and 2 bases from J, with 8 bases in between. Germline CDR1 is KGHSH and CDR2 is LQKENI. This CDR3 has 14 residues. As originally analysed: Estimation of nucleated cell counts was performed using reference gene primer amplification. Sequencing was performed with immunoSEQ multiplex PCR; in TCRdb, only in-frame clones are kept and a portion is missing. That table supplies the V and J calls and clone size; D and trimming were determined from the DNA. There are around 180,000 clones in the sample; about 74% occur only once, and about 3% lies in the top ten. This chain uses TRBV18 with TRBJ2-5, with D possibly being TRBD2 (5 bases). Material for sequencing was peripheral blood. This TCR was recovered from a woman aged 80 or over with acute or convalescent COVID-19. CDR3 amino acids: CASSPRGSQETQYF. The CDR3 region has the DNA TGTGCCAGCTCACCACGAGGGTCGCAAGAGACCCAGTACTTC.